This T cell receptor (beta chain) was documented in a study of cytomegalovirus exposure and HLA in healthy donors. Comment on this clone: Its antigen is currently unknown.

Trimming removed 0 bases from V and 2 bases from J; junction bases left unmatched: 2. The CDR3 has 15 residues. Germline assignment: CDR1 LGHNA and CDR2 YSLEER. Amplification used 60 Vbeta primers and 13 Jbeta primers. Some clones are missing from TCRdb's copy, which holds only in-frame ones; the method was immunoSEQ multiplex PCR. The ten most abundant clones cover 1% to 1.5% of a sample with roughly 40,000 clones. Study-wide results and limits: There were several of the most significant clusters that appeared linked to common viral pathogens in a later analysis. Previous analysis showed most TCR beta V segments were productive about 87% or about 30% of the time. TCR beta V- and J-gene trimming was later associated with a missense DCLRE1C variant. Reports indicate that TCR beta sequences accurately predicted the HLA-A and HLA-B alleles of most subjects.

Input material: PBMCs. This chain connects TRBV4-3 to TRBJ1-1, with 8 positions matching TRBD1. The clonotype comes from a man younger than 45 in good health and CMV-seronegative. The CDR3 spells CASSQDTGGNTEAFF. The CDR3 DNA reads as TGCGCCAGCAGCCAAGATACAGGGGGAAACACTGAAGCTTTCTTT.